The clone carrying this T cell receptor (beta chain) appeared many times. The antigen is unknown. According to the study, TCR beta libraries were built with iRepertoire HTBI primers and CDR3-region Arm-PCR. Under the authors' procedure: Across the samples, identification revealed some 59 TRBV and over 12 TRBJ segments. MiXCR, run by TCRdb on the multiplex PCR reads, gives a single entry per CDR3 protein. TCRdb's processing, not the authors', yielded these V and J calls. Of a few hundred thousand distinct CDR3 sequences detected, approximately 12% appear once; the ten largest clones hold 15% to 20%. The data are from a study of regulatory T cells in long-lasting Graves disease. Study-wide points: Gene preferences differed: TRBV28, TRBJ1-2, TRBJ2-5 in persistent cases.

Indicated time point: newly diagnosed GD, antithyroid drugs for less than 3 months. The TCR library was made from RNA extracted from PBMCs. All patients originated from an endocrinology department located in Xi'an, China. Looked up from germline, CDR1 is SGHAT and CDR2 is FQDESV (reference sequence). The CDR3 is 15 residues long. With V trimmed by 5 bases and J by 3 bases, 5 bases remained unmatched. The same sample was also studied in work on T cells in Graves' hyperthyroidism and ophthalmopathy. From that paper: HTBI primers drove first-round RT-PCR of the TCR CDR3.

The sequenced sample was peripheral blood mononuclear cells (PBMCs), obtained at new diagnosis, from a patient treated with antithyroid drugs. This rearrangement joins TRBV11-1 to TRBJ2-2, with 8 positions matching TRBD1. This sequence was found in a woman between 18 and 29 years old with Graves disease. As DNA, the CDR3 is TGTGCCAGCAGCACCGGGACAGGTTACACCGGGGAGCTGTTTTTT. Translated: CASSTGTGYTGELFF.